The 30 T cell receptor beta chains given below trace back to one sample, sequenced in a study of T-cell reconstitution after alpha-beta-depleted transplantation in children. Unique molecular identifiers featured in how the TCRbeta library was prepared. MiXCR, applied by TCRdb to the PCR reads, yields one record per CDR3 protein. In the table there are nearly 400,000 distinct CDR3 sequences, 20% of which are singletons. Sequences were derived from PBMCs from the stem cell graft donor, sampled from the stem cell graft. These receptors originate from a human donor who donated a stem cell graft to a child with acute myeloid leukemia.

The V call is TRBV12-3 or TRBV12-4, the J call TRBJ2-3; D perhaps matches TRBD1 (6 bases). This CDR3 is 13 amino acids long. Between the trimmed V and J ends, which lost 8 bases and 5 bases, there was a span of 14 bases. The CDR3 loop reads CASQGYGLDTQYF. The CDR3 DNA reads as TGTGCCAGCCAGGGGTACGGGTTAGATACGCAGTATTTT.

V and J are TRBV20-1 and TRBJ2-3, with TRBD2 matching 10 bases. Germline V gene lookup returns CDR1 DFQATT and CDR2 SNEGSKA (reference sequence). This CDR3 region has 19 residues. The J segment lost 1 base and the V segment lost 2 bases, leaving 15 bases of the junction unmatched. The CDR3, as DNA: TGCAGTGCTAGAATCTTGTCTAGCGGGAGCGTGGGTGGCACAGATACGCAGTATTTT. Residues: CSARILSSGSVGGTDTQYF.

V and J are TRBV2 and TRBJ1-2; D possibly corresponds to TRBD1 (5 bases). Germline V lookup: CDR1 SNHLY, CDR2 FYNNEI. V lost 10 bases to trimming and J lost 0 bases, with 12 bases between them. The CDR3 runs 13 residues. In DNA form, the CDR3 reads TGTGCCAACTCGACAGCCACTAACTATGGCTACACCTTC. It yields the protein CANSTATNYGYTF.

The gene calls are TRBV11-3 and TRBJ2-2, with 9 bases that match TRBD1. Germline loops: CDR1 SGHNT, CDR2 YENEEA. CDR3 length: 18 residues. V lost 1 base and J lost 2; bases outside the gene matches: 8. CDR3 nucleotides: TGTGCCAGCAGCTTAGGGGGCCGGGACAGGGTAAACACCGGGGAGCTGTTTTTT. Amino acids: CASSLGGRDRVNTGELFF.

This clonotype has more than one count but fewer than ten. The J gene is TRBJ2-5, the V gene TRBV6-1; TRBD2 might be the D (5 bases). The CDR3 is 13 amino acids. The ends were cut back, 3 bases at V and 4 bases at J, with 9 bases in the middle. Germline V gene sequence: CDR1 MNHNS, CDR2 SASEGT. CDR3 bases: TGTGCCAGCAGTGATCGGGGTAGAGAGACCCAGTACTTC. Its protein product is CASSDRGRETQYF.

This clonotype has at least ten counts. This chain's CDR3 is CASSFPRATGELFF. CDR3 nucleotides: TGTGCCAGCAGCTTTCCCCGAGCGACCGGGGAGCTGTTTTTT. The gene calls are TRBV7-8 and TRBJ2-2; D ambiguous. The germline CDR1 and CDR2 sequences are SGHVS and FQNEAQ. The V end lost 3 bases, the J end lost 5 bases, and 10 bases lay between the germline ends. The CDR3 length is 14 residues.

A few counts support this clonotype. J is TRBJ2-3 and V is TRBV28; either TRBD1 or TRBD2 may fit D (5 bases each). This CDR3 has 15 amino acids. From germline, CDR1 is MDHEN and CDR2 SYDVKM. V was cut by 5 bases and J by 1 base, with 13 bases left in between. The CDR3 spells CASSPGARRTDTQYF. As DNA, the CDR3 is TGTGCCAGCAGTCCCGGGGCCCGCCGCACAGATACGCAGTATTTT.

V is TRBV15 and J is TRBJ2-2; D gene unclear. Trimming stripped 0 bases from V and 0 bases from J, with 8 bases between. The CDR3 is made up of 16 amino acids. Germline lookup yields CDR1 LNHNV and CDR2 YYDKDF (reference sequence). The CDR3 nucleotides read TGTGCCACCAGCAGAGATTTACAGCCGAACACCGGGGAGCTGTTTTTT. Translating gives CATSRDLQPNTGELFF. Together with reference TRBV15 and TRBJ2-2, the CDR3 gives the full variable domain: DAMVIQNPRYQVTQFGKPVTLSCSQTLNHNVMYWYQQKSSQAPKLLFHYYDKDFNNEADTPDNFQSRRPNTSFCFLDIRSPGLGDTAMYLCATSRDLQPNTGELFFGEGSRLTVL.

The V and J genes are TRBV9 and TRBJ2-5; TRBD1 matches 9 bases. The CDR3 is 14 residues long. CDR1 and CDR2 from the germline V gene are SGDLS and YYNGEE. J was trimmed by 4 bases and V by 3 bases; bases with no gene match: 4. In nucleotides, the CDR3 is TGTGCCAGCAGCGGGGGGACAGGGTCAGAGACCCAGTACTTC. Residues: CASSGGTGSETQYF.

This clonotype appeared a few times. The V and J genes are TRBV27 and TRBJ2-1, with D possibly being TRBD2 (6 bases). The germline V and J ends were trimmed by 0 bases and 4 bases, with 22 bases remaining between them. CDR1 and CDR2 from the germline V gene are MNHEY and SMNVEV (reference sequence). CDR3 length equals 19 residues. The CDR3 DNA sequence: TGTGCCAGCAGTTTATCGCCTAATTTCGGGGGTCCTTCTTACAATGAGCAGTTCTTC. This sequence encodes CASSLSPNFGGPSYNEQFF.

V is TRBV7-9 and J is TRBJ2-1, with 8 bases aligning to TRBD2. V lost 0 bases and J lost 0; bases outside the gene matches: 4. Germline V gives CDR1 SEHNR, CDR2 FQNEAQ (reference sequence). The CDR3 length is 17 residues. The CDR3 sequence is CASSLASGGPSYNEQFF. The CDR3 DNA reads TGTGCCAGCAGCTTAGCCTCGGGAGGGCCCTCCTACAATGAGCAGTTCTTC.

This clonotype was seen a handful of times. This chain uses TRBV29-1 with TRBJ2-7; 8 nucleotides agree with TRBD2. V lost 7 bases to trimming and J lost 1 base; unmatched junction nucleotides: 12. Germline CDR1 and CDR2: SQVTM and ANQGSEA. This CDR3 comprises 15 residues. This chain's CDR3 is CSARSGTSQSYEQYF. In DNA form, the CDR3 reads TGCAGCGCACGCAGCGGGACTAGTCAATCCTACGAGCAGTACTTC.

This sequence joins TRBV28 and TRBJ1-3; D is uncertain. Germline V lookup: CDR1 MDHEN, CDR2 SYDVKM. There are 13 residues in the CDR3. The V gene lost 4 bases and the J gene lost 4 bases, with 8 bases spanning the gap. The DNA for the CDR3 is TGTGCCAGCAGTTCCAGTGGGGGAAACACCATATATTTT. Translated: CASSSSGGNTIYF.

The chain combines TRBV6-2 or TRBV6-3 with TRBJ1-2; TRBD1 is a possible D gene (6 bases). The CDR3 is 12 amino acids. Germline V gene data show CDR1 as MNHEY and CDR2 as SVGEGT. Trimming left V 5 bases short and J 3 bases short, with 7 bases between. The CDR3 bases are TGTGCCAGCAGTCGACAGGACTATGGCTACACCTTC. Protein: CASSRQDYGYTF.

The table lists this clonotype with a few counts. This sequence joins TRBV27 and TRBJ2-3; D uncertain. The CDR3 length is 13 residues. V was clipped by 3 bases and J by 3 bases, with 7 bases between them. Germline lookup yields CDR1 MNHEY and CDR2 SMNVEV (reference sequence). Here the CDR3 reads CASSFGQTDTQYF. CDR3 DNA sequence: TGTGCCAGCAGTTTCGGCCAAACAGATACGCAGTATTTT.

This chain joins TRBV5-1 and TRBJ1-5, with 9 positions matching TRBD1. The germline gives CDR1 SGHRS, CDR2 YFSETQ. This CDR3 contains 18 residues. Trimming removed 4 bases from V and 2 bases from J; junction bases left unmatched: 13. CDR3 bases: TGCGCCAGCAGCCCTGTCCCGGGACAGGGCCAGGGCAATCAGCCCCAGCATTTT. This encodes CASSPVPGQGQGNQPQHF.

This clonotype showed up just a few times. V and J are TRBV6-1 and TRBJ2-5; a possible D gene is TRBD1 (6 bases). V shed 7 bases and J shed 7 bases, with 10 bases lying between them. The CDR3 length is 11 residues. Germline CDR1 and CDR2: MNHNS and SASEGT. CDR3 loop: CASTGERTQYF. The CDR3 DNA reads TGTGCCAGCACAGGGGAGCGGACCCAGTACTTC.

The gene calls are TRBV25-1 and TRBJ1-2; TRBD1 is a possible D gene (5 bases). Germline V gives CDR1 MGHDK, CDR2 SYGVNS. The V end lost 6 bases, the J end lost 2 bases, and 13 bases lay between the germline ends. The length of the CDR3 is 14 residues. This chain's CDR3 is CASRMGQLNYGYTF. The CDR3 DNA sequence: TGTGCCAGCAGGATGGGGCAGCTCAACTATGGCTACACCTTC.

The rearrangement uses TRBV7-9 and TRBJ2-1, with a possible D match to TRBD1 (6 bases). Germline V CDR1 and CDR2: SEHNR, FQNEAQ (reference sequence). CDR3 length: 16 residues. V lost 1 base to trimming and J lost 3 bases, with 13 bases between them. In nucleotides, the CDR3 is TGTGCCAGCAGCTTAGAATCCGGGACAAGCTACAATGAGCAGTTCTTC. Translating it yields CASSLESGTSYNEQFF. The full variable domain, completed using reference TRBV7-9 and TRBJ2-1, is DTGVSQNPRHKITKRGQNVTFRCDPISEHNRLYWYRQTLGQGPEFLTYFQNEAQLEKSRLLSDRFSAERPKGSFSTLEIQRTEQGDSAMYLCASSLESGTSYNEQFFGPGTRLTVL.

In this sample, this clonotype turned up many times. The chain carries TRBV19 and TRBJ2-1; tentative D call: TRBD2 (5 bases). Germline CDR1 LNHDA, CDR2 SQIVND (reference sequence). V was shortened by 2 bases and J by 8 bases, with 19 bases between the two germline ends. This CDR3 has 16 residues. In DNA, the CDR3 is TGTGCCAGTAGTATAACGGGAAGCGCGGTTTGGGATGAGCAGTTCTTC. Residues: CASSITGSAVWDEQFF.

This clonotype was observed a handful of times. The rearrangement links TRBV5-1 to TRBJ2-5; D call uncertain. Trimming shortened V by 1 base and J by 1 base, and 17 bases separated the two germline ends. The CDR3 runs to 17 residues. Per germline, CDR1 SGHRS and CDR2 YFSETQ. The CDR3 DNA follows: TGCGCCAGCAGCTTGTATTTGGGGTATGGGATCCAAGAGACCCAGTACTTC. Its protein product is CASSLYLGYGIQETQYF.

The chain uses TRBV12-3 or TRBV12-4 and TRBJ1-1, with TRBD1 as a possible D gene (6 bases). The germline V and J ends were trimmed by 4 bases and 6 bases, with 18 bases remaining between them. This CDR3 contains 15 residues. CDR3 nucleotide sequence: TGTGCCAGCAGTTCCCCAGCCGGGACACTCGCTGAAGCTTTCTTT. Translating it yields CASSSPAGTLAEAFF.

This clonotype was picked up many times. The chain carries TRBV20-1 and TRBJ1-1; perhaps TRBD1 as D (6 bases). The CDR3 loop spans 15 amino acids. V dropped 4 bases and J dropped 1 base, with 16 bases sitting between them. Germline values: CDR1 DFQATT, CDR2 SNEGSKA (reference sequence). CDR3 protein: CSAKGGEGKNTEAFF. CDR3 in DNA: TGCAGTGCTAAGGGGGGGGAGGGAAAGAACACTGAAGCTTTCTTT.

This clonotype was counted only a few times. The chain joins TRBV11-2 to TRBJ2-1; D remains unclear. The CDR3 loop spans 13 amino acids. Trimming took off 0 bases at V and 7 bases at J, with 7 bases between the two ends. In germline, CDR1 is SGHAT, CDR2 FQNNGV. The CDR3 sequence: CASSLDSLNEQFF. The CDR3 bases are TGTGCCAGCAGCTTAGATTCGCTGAATGAGCAGTTCTTC.

This clonotype was seen only a few times. This chain joins TRBV12-3 or TRBV12-4 and TRBJ2-1, with 8 positions matching TRBD2. The CDR3 has 13 residues. The J segment lost 15 bases and the V segment lost 3 bases, leaving 10 bases of the junction unmatched. CDR3 bases: TGTGCCAGCAGTTTGGGTAGCGGGACCCCACTGTTCTTC. Translating it yields CASSLGSGTPLFF.

The chain recombines TRBV4-1 with TRBJ2-3; D possibly corresponds to TRBD1 (5 bases). Between the trimmed V and J ends, which lost 4 bases and 2 bases, there was a span of 10 bases. Germline V CDR1 and CDR2: MGHRA, YSYEKL. The CDR3 totals 14 residues. The CDR3 region is CASSRTPYTDTQYF. Written as DNA, the CDR3 is TGCGCCAGCAGCCGGACACCCTACACAGATACGCAGTATTTT.

There are many counts of this clonotype. The rearrangement uses TRBV29-1 and TRBJ2-7, with 9 bases fitting TRBD1. V lost 7 bases and J lost 5; bases outside the gene matches: 12. The germline V gene has CDR1 SQVTM and CDR2 ANQGSEA. This CDR3 is built from 14 residues. This CDR3 reads CSASLGGQGNEQYF. The CDR3 DNA reads TGCAGCGCTTCCCTGGGGGGACAGGGTAACGAGCAGTACTTC.

This clonotype showed up just a few times. The V and J genes are TRBV4-1 and TRBJ1-4; no firm D call. Deletions cut 0 bases from V and 6 bases from J, with 14 bases between. CDR3 size: 16 residues. Germline CDR1 MGHRA, CDR2 YSYEKL. CDR3 amino acids: CASSQDPRGGDEKLFF. CDR3 bases: TGCGCCAGCAGCCAAGATCCACGGGGAGGTGATGAAAAACTGTTTTTT.

The table lists this clonotype with many counts. CDR3 coding DNA: TGTGCCAGCAGTTACTCGCCCCCGCGGCGGGAGGGCCGTTACAATGAGCAGTTCTTC. Its translation is CASSYSPPRREGRYNEQFF. The rearrangement links TRBV6-2 or TRBV6-3 to TRBJ2-1, with 9 bases aligning to TRBD2. V trimming: 0 bases; J trimming: 4 bases; junction bases outside the gene matches: 13. In germline, CDR1 is MNHEY, CDR2 SVGEGT. CDR3 size: 19 residues.

This clonotype was counted many times. The chain joins TRBV6-1 to TRBJ2-1, with D possibly being TRBD1 (5 bases). The V gene lost 6 bases and the J gene lost 7 bases, with 16 bases spanning the gap. This CDR3 comprises 14 residues. Germline CDR1 is MNHNS and CDR2 is SASEGT. CDR3 in amino acids: CASRAPGSRNEQFF. The CDR3 nucleotides are TGTGCCAGCAGAGCCCCAGGGTCCCGGAATGAGCAGTTCTTC.